A single TCR beta chain is shown here with its context. The data derive from a study of blood T cell repertoires in COVID-19. Whole-study context: From the United States, Italy and Spain came samples of acute and convalescent COVID-19. The analysed material was cDNA or gDNA that came from T cells, B-cell-depleted T cells, or PBMCs.

Original processing methods: For nucleated cells, counts were estimated from reference gene primer amplification. Some clones are missing from TCRdb's copy, which holds only in-frame ones; the method was immunoSEQ multiplex PCR. Clone size and the V and J calls come from that table; the DNA yielded D and trimming. The sample includes over 70,000 clones, 65% to 90% of them seen just once. The germline V and J ends were trimmed by 1 base and 7 bases, with 13 bases remaining between them. Germline-derived CDR1 and CDR2 are SGHTA and FQGNSA. The length of the CDR3 is 14 residues. The clonotype originates from a human donor in a cohort sampled during active COVID-19. The material sequenced was peripheral blood. This chain connects TRBV7-2 to TRBJ1-2; D possibly corresponds to TRBD1 (6 bases). This chain's CDR3 is CASSLGRGSGGYTF. The CDR3 DNA reads as TGTGCCAGCAGCTTAGGCAGGGGCTCGGGTGGCTACACCTTC.